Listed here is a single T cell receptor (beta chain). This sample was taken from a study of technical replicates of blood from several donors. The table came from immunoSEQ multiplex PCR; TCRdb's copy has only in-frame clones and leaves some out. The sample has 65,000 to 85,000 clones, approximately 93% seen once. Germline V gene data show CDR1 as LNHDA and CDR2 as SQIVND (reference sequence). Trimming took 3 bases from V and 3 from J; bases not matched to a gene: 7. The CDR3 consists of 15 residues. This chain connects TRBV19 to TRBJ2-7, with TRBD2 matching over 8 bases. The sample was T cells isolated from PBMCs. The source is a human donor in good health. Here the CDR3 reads CASSIGAGEVYEQYF. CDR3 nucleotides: TGTGCCAGTAGTATCGGAGCGGGAGAAGTCTACGAGCAGTACTTC.